The rows below give T cell receptor beta chains drawn from one sample of a study of blood T cell repertoires in COVID-19. The assay was immunoSEQ multiplex PCR, and TCRdb's table has in-frame clones only and misses some. Of some 300,000 clones listed, about nine tenths are singletons. The source material was PBMCs or T cells enriched from blood (not recorded which). Receptors were obtained from a woman between 40 and 55 years old who had recovered from COVID-19. The CDR3 runs from the conserved cysteine through the conserved F or W. The D gene is left open where the match is weak. Clone sizes are given selectively: once, few, many, or a class where the clone is expanded.

abundance	d_gene	v_gene	j_gene	CDR3nt	CDR3aa
few	TRBD2	TRBV7-2	TRBJ2-7	TGTGCCAGCAGCGAGACTAGCGGGAGGGACACCTACGAGCAGTACTTC	CASSETSGRDTYEQYF
-	TRBD2	TRBV5-8	TRBJ2-7	TGTGCCAGCAGCAAGGGACTAGCGGGAGATCTCGAGCAGTACTTC	CASSKGLAGDLEQYF
-	-	TRBV10-3	TRBJ2-1	TGTGCCATCAGTGAGTTTCAGCGGAAGAGCTCCTACAATGAGCAGTTCTTC	CAISEFQRKSSYNEQFF
-	TRBD2	TRBV3-1/TRBV3-2	TRBJ2-1	TGTGCCAGCAGCCCCGGATGGCTAGCGGGGAATGAGCAGTTCTTC	CASSPGWLAGNEQFF
-	TRBD1	TRBV7-2	TRBJ1-2	TGTGCCAGCAGCGTACAGGGGGCGAATGGCTACACCTTC	CASSVQGANGYTF
-	-	TRBV25-1	TRBJ2-2	TGTGCCGTTCGGGAATCGAACACCGGGGAGCTGTTTTTT	CAVRESNTGELFF
-	TRBD1	TRBV5-1	TRBJ1-2	TGCGCCAGCAGCTTGGGGGACAGGGCCTATGGCTACACCTTC	CASSLGDRAYGYTF
once	TRBD2	TRBV4-3	TRBJ2-7	TGCGCCAGCAGCCGCCAACTTCTAGCGGGACGCTCCTACGAGCAGTACTTC	CASSRQLLAGRSYEQYF
few	TRBD1	TRBV7-2	TRBJ1-5	TGTGCCAGCAGTGGACAGGGGCTAAATCAGCCCCAGCATTTT	CASSGQGLNQPQHF
-	TRBD1	TRBV18	TRBJ2-6	TGTTTGACAGGGGAATACTCTGGGGCCAACGTCCTGACTTTC	CLTGEYSGANVLTF
few	TRBD2	TRBV2	TRBJ2-5	TGTGCCAGCAGTGAGACCCTAGCGGGGGGGCCGAATCCGACCCAGTACTTC	CASSETLAGGPNPTQYF
once	TRBD1	TRBV18	TRBJ2-4	TGTGCCAGCTCAACCGGGACAGGGAAAAACATTCAGTACTTC	CASSTGTGKNIQYF
-	-	TRBV11-1	TRBJ1-1	TGTGCCAGCAGCCGAGACAGGCCGATCGGTGAAGCTTTCTTT	CASSRDRPIGEAFF
-	-	TRBV7-8	TRBJ2-3	TGTGCCAGCAGCTTAATGGCACCTGCTAGCACAGATACGCAGTATTTT	CASSLMAPASTDTQYF
once	-	TRBV9	TRBJ2-5	-	CAYICRGLEAETQYF
-	TRBD1	TRBV19	TRBJ2-7	TGTGCCAGTAGTATCCAGGGGGCGCGTGCGGCCGAGCAGTACTTC	CASSIQGARAAEQYF
-	-	TRBV30	TRBJ1-2	TGTGCCTGGACGACCTCGGGTAACTATGGCTACACCTTC	CAWTTSGNYGYTF
-	TRBD2	TRBV9	TRBJ2-2	TGTGCTAGTGGGAGGGAACCCAACACCGGGGAGCTGTTTTTT	CASGREPNTGELFF
-	-	TRBV18	TRBJ1-5	TGTGCCAGCTCACCGGGACTTGGCAATCAGCCCCAGCATTTT	CASSPGLGNQPQHF
-	-	TRBV3-1/TRBV3-2	TRBJ1-2	TGTGCCAGCAGCCCCACCCTGGGGCCGGGCTATGGCTACACCTTC	CASSPTLGPGYGYTF
-	-	TRBV6-6	TRBJ2-5	TGTGCCAGCAGTACCGCCTTAGGCGGTAGGGAGACCCAGTACTTC	CASSTALGGRETQYF
once	TRBD1	TRBV18	TRBJ1-4	TGTGCCAGCTCACCTCTCGACAGGGCAACTAATGAAAAACTGTTTTTT	CASSPLDRATNEKLFF
-	-	TRBV27	TRBJ1-1	TGTGCCAGCACTGCTACGAGGGGAGGGACTGAAGCTTTCTTT	CASTATRGGTEAFF
once	-	TRBV7-8	TRBJ2-5	TGTGCCAGCAGCTTAATTCGTCGCCCTCAGGCCCCGTACTTC	CASSLIRRPQAPYF
-	TRBD1	TRBV28	TRBJ2-1	TGTGCCAGCAGTTTCCTCAACAGGGGCTACAATGAGCAGTTCTTC	CASSFLNRGYNEQFF
-	-	TRBV12-3/TRBV12-4	TRBJ2-1	TGTGCCAGCAGTTTCGACAATGAGCAGTTCTTC	CASSFDNEQFF
-	-	TRBV7-7	TRBJ2-5	TGTGCTAGCAGCTTAGTTGGGAAAGGGGAAGAGACCCAGTACTTC	CASSLVGKGEETQYF
-	-	TRBV28	TRBJ1-5	TGTGCCAGCAGTTTATCCGCTAGGGACATGCCCCAGCATTTT	CASSLSARDMPQHF
-	TRBD1	TRBV7-3	TRBJ2-7	TGTGCCAGCAGCCCCGGACAGGGGAGTACCTACGAGCAGTACTTC	CASSPGQGSTYEQYF
-	-	TRBV7-2	TRBJ2-3	TGTGCCAGCAGCTTTGGACAGACCTCCTTCACAGATACGCAGTATTTT	CASSFGQTSFTDTQYF
-	-	TRBV6-5	TRBJ1-2	TGTGCCAGCAGTTACTCAGAGGGATCCGTCTATGGCTACACCTTC	CASSYSEGSVYGYTF
-	TRBD1	TRBV4-1	TRBJ1-1	TGCGCCAGCAGCCGGCTACATGGGACAGGGGGCGAGGCTGAAGCTTTCTTT	CASSRLHGTGGEAEAFF
-	TRBD1	TRBV28	TRBJ1-4	TGTGCCAGCAGTCCCTCGGGACAGGGCAGTGAAAAACTGTTTTTT	CASSPSGQGSEKLFF
-	TRBD1	TRBV19	TRBJ1-5	TGTGCCAGTAGTATGGGGACAGGGTGGAGCAATCAGCCCCAGCATTTT	CASSMGTGWSNQPQHF
-	-	TRBV9	TRBJ2-5	TGTGCCAGCAGCGTTACATTGGGGGGGGCGCAAGAGACCCAGTACTTC	CASSVTLGGAQETQYF
-	-	TRBV2	TRBJ2-1	TGTGCCAGCAGTGAGGGGACACAGTCCTACAATGAGCAGTTCTTC	CASSEGTQSYNEQFF
-	TRBD1	TRBV7-3	TRBJ2-4	TGTGCCAGCAGCTCGGGGACAGGGATCGAGAACATTCAGTACTTC	CASSSGTGIENIQYF
-	-	TRBV5-4	TRBJ1-2	TGTGCCAGCAGCTTGGCCGCAGGGGCCCTCTATGGCTACACCTTC	CASSLAAGALYGYTF
-	TRBD2	TRBV18	TRBJ2-1	TGTGCCAGCTCACCGACTAGCGGGAGGGCTTTTGAGCAGTTCTTC	CASSPTSGRAFEQFF
-	TRBD1	TRBV24-1	TRBJ1-2	TGTGCCACCAGTGATGGGACAGCCTATGGCTACACCTTC	CATSDGTAYGYTF
-	TRBD2	TRBV27	TRBJ2-7	TGTGCCAGCAGTTTATCCCACACTAGCGGGAGTATCCACGAGCAGTACTTC	CASSLSHTSGSIHEQYF
-	-	TRBV21-1	TRBJ2-7	TGTGCCAGCAGCAAAGGGTCCCGGGACAGGGAGCCACGGCAGTACTTC	CASSKGSRDREPRQYF
-	TRBD1	TRBV10-3	TRBJ2-2	TGTGCCATCAGTGAGGGACAGGGTTTTACCGGGGAGCTGTTTTTT	CAISEGQGFTGELFF
-	-	TRBV4-3	TRBJ2-1	TGCGCCAGCAGCCAAGATGTGGCGGACTATGAGCAGTTCTTC	CASSQDVADYEQFF
-	-	TRBV5-1	TRBJ2-1	TGCGCCAGCAGCTTGGTTGTACAGACCCGGAATGAGCAGTTCTTC	CASSLVVQTRNEQFF
-	-	TRBV20-1	TRBJ1-2	TGCAGTGCTAGACAAGGGGTCGGCTACACCTTC	CSARQGVGYTF
-	-	TRBV5-4	TRBJ2-7	TGTGCCAGCAGCCGGGTGGGAGGAGGTTACGAGCAGTACTTC	CASSRVGGGYEQYF
-	-	TRBV28	TRBJ2-1	TGTGCCAGCAGTTTACAGGGTGGCCCTAGATCCTACAATGAGCAGTTCTTC	CASSLQGGPRSYNEQFF
once	TRBD1	TRBV28	TRBJ2-2	TGTGCCAGCAGTCGCCCAGGGGGCTTCACCGGGGAGCTGTTTTTT	CASSRPGGFTGELFF
-	TRBD1	TRBV7-9	TRBJ1-1	TGTGCCAGCAGCACAGGACAGGGGACTGAAGCTTTCTTT	CASSTGQGTEAFF
-	-	TRBV3-1/TRBV3-2	TRBJ1-1	TGTGCCAGCAGCCACTTTGCCTTGGGGGCGCTAACGAGGGGGAACACTGAAGCTTTCTTT	CASSHFALGALTRGNTEAFF
-	-	TRBV7-3	TRBJ2-2	TGTGCCAGCAGCTTACCCTCCCCCGGGGAGCTGTTTTTT	CASSLPSPGELFF
few	TRBD2	TRBV11-3	TRBJ2-1	TGTGCCAGCAGTTCAATCGGGGGGGCCGATGAGCAGTTCTTC	CASSSIGGADEQFF
-	-	TRBV6-5	TRBJ1-5	TGTGCCAGCAGTTACTGGCCAGATAGCAATCAGCCCCAGCATTTT	CASSYWPDSNQPQHF
-	-	TRBV11-2	TRBJ1-1	TGTGCCAGCAGCTTACCTAGAGCTGAAGCTTTCTTT	CASSLPRAEAFF
few	-	TRBV4-3	TRBJ2-3	TGCGCCAGCAGCCTTCCGCCGAGGACAGATACGCAGTATTTT	CASSLPPRTDTQYF
few	TRBD1	TRBV6-4	TRBJ1-4	TGTGCCAGCAGCCAAGGGGGCGCGGGGGAAAAACTGTTTTTT	CASSQGGAGEKLFF
-	TRBD2	TRBV6-4	TRBJ2-3	TGTGCCAGCAGGAGCGGGGGGTCCTTCACAGATACGCAGTATTTT	CASRSGGSFTDTQYF
-	-	TRBV9	TRBJ1-1	TGTGCCAGCAGCAAACAAATGAACACTGAAGCTTTCTTT	CASSKQMNTEAFF